This TCR beta chain was found in a study of technical replicates of blood from several donors. The germline V gene has CDR1 LNHNV and CDR2 YYDKDF (reference sequence). The CDR3 covers 15 residues. Trimming took 6 bases from V and 5 from J, leaving 17 bases between them. The table came from immunoSEQ multiplex PCR; TCRdb's copy has only in-frame clones and leaves some out. The sample records roughly 62,000 clones, roughly 86% being singletons. The chain combines TRBV15 with TRBJ1-5, with D perhaps matching TRBD1 (5 bases). Material for sequencing was PBMCs. The origin of this receptor is a human donor in good health. Some clones in this sample may be carry-over from other donors' samples. For the CDR3, the DNA is TGTGCCACCAGAAGGGGTGGGAGGGAGGATCAGCCCCAGCATTTT. Protein: CATRRGGREDQPQHF.